Listed below are T cell receptor beta chains from one sample, sequenced in a study of cytomegalovirus exposure and HLA in healthy donors. Data came from immunoSEQ multiplex PCR; TCRdb stores just in-frame clones and leaves some out. The repertoire includes approximately 150,000 clones, over 80% of them detected once, and 4.5% sits in the top ten. Sequences were obtained from PBMCs. All receptors come from a man between 18 and 35 years old in good health and CMV-seropositive. The CDR3 runs from the conserved cysteine through the conserved F or W. Fields, in order: J gene, V gene, CDR3 protein.

>TRBJ1-6|TRBV19
CASSILQQGDSPLHF
>TRBJ2-4|TRBV2
CASRPGAKNIQYF
>TRBJ1-2|TRBV7-9
CASSLGGGGYGYTF
>TRBJ2-3|TRBV2
CASGREATDTQYF
>TRBJ2-3|TRBV29-1
CRAGETTTDTQYF
>TRBJ2-1|TRBV5-1
CASSAGQASNEQFF
>TRBJ2-3|TRBV2
CASSLGATSTDTQYF
>TRBJ2-7|TRBV18
CASSPPVRGDYEQYF
>TRBJ1-3|TRBV28
CASSFLRSNTIYF
>TRBJ1-1|TRBV29-1
CSVGGANTEAFF
>TRBJ2-3|TRBV9
CASSSGHINTDTQYF
>TRBJ2-7|TRBV5-3
CARSFADLCHFDYEQYF
>TRBJ2-7|TRBV5-5
CASSVPIASEQYF
>TRBJ1-6|TRBV28
CASIAVENSPLHF
>TRBJ2-7|TRBV5-1
CASSLRTVSHEQYF
>TRBJ1-2|TRBV7-9
CAMSQGDGYTF
>TRBJ2-3|TRBV5-1
CASSLTAGQVPLTQYF
>TRBJ2-1|TRBV19
CASSKSGDAGGEQFF
>TRBJ2-7|TRBV4-1
CASSETSGMSVQYF
>TRBJ2-7|TRBV7-7
CASSLGEGANYEQYF
>TRBJ1-3|TRBV18
CASSPVDRARGNTIYF
>TRBJ1-6|TRBV7-8
CASSLDPSSYNSPLHF
>TRBJ1-1|TRBV18
CASSPSRGDTEAFF
>TRBJ2-3|TRBV6-1
CASSELASSTDTQYF
>TRBJ2-7|TRBV6-1
CASSELLSTYEGQYF
>TRBJ2-1|TRBV4-2
CASSQALAGGDNEQFF
>TRBJ1-3|TRBV2
CASSASVSGNTIYF
>TRBJ1-5|TRBV6-6
CASSDRYSNQPQHF
>TRBJ2-3|TRBV5-1
CASSQRRGLDRGTDTQYF
>TRBJ2-3|TRBV7-9
CARAEVGTDTQYF
>TRBJ2-1|TRBV10-3
CAISLEEQGNNEQFF
>TRBJ1-1|TRBV2
CASEGLNEAFF
>TRBJ1-6|TRBV5-1
CASRFRTGDNSPLHF
>TRBJ2-7|TRBV5-1
CASSLELLPGEQYF
>TRBJ1-1|TRBV18
CASSPTGNEAFF
>TRBJ1-4|TRBV13
CASSSFSDRGLATNEKLFF
>TRBJ1-6|TRBV7-3
CASSSYLNSPLHF
>TRBJ1-2|TRBV5-4
CASSLEGLLYGYTF
>TRBJ1-2|TRBV6-1
CASSVQVNGYGYTF
>TRBJ2-7|TRBV7-9
CASSRNQGSLGEQYF
>TRBJ2-1|TRBV13
CASSLAVLAGKGDNEQFF
>TRBJ2-7|TRBV9
CASSPSAREDEQYF
>TRBJ2-1|TRBV6-1
CASTGGLAGEEQFF
>TRBJ1-5|TRBV30
CAWSIGQGEQPQHF
>TRBJ1-2|TRBV5-8
CASSLGTGGEGYTF
>TRBJ2-3|TRBV5-4
CASSLDRKDTQYF
>TRBJ2-1|TRBV10-3
CAISVRGLGGPDEQFF
>TRBJ2-1|TRBV6-6
CASSYSRNREGEQFF
>TRBJ1-5|TRBV6-1
CASSEPAASNQPQHF
>TRBJ1-4|TRBV11-2
CASSLGDRDNEKLFF
>TRBJ1-2|TRBV27
CASSLLGQGGGYTF
>TRBJ1-2|TRBV7-2
CASSPHLQGHGYTF
>TRBJ1-6|TRBV25-1
CASSELTGGSDSPLHF
>TRBJ1-6|TRBV5-1
CASSLVAGGAGTLHF
>TRBJ1-2|TRBV27
CASGQGYGYTF
>TRBJ1-6|TRBV28
CASSPQDSQQNSPLHF
>TRBJ2-3|TRBV27
CASSSRRPQGSSTDTQYF
>TRBJ1-1|TRBV12-5
CASGSNTGLGTEAFF
>TRBJ2-3|TRBV7-8
CASSLAATSGTDTQYF